This is a list of T cell receptor beta chains from one sample in a study of blood T cell repertoires in COVID-19. The table came from immunoSEQ multiplex PCR; TCRdb's copy has only in-frame clones and leaves some out. Here the sample spans about 200,000 clones, about nine tenths being singletons. Sequencing input: peripheral blood. The receptors derive from a man in his late teens or twenties with active or convalescent COVID-19. Both conserved end residues are part of each CDR3. A D gene is named only where the DNA matches it firmly. Only part of the rows carry a size: once, few, many, or a class if the clone is expanded.

d_gene: .
v_gene: TRBV7-9
j_gene: TRBJ1-2
abundance: .
CDR3nt: TGTGCCAGCACCCAAATAAGGGCGGGGGCAGGTGGCTACACCTTC
CDR3aa: CASTQIRAGAGGYTF

d_gene: .
v_gene: TRBV6-6
j_gene: TRBJ2-7
abundance: .
CDR3nt: TGTGCCAGCAAGTACGAGGGAAACTCCTACGAGCAGTACTTC
CDR3aa: CASKYEGNSYEQYF

d_gene: .
v_gene: TRBV19
j_gene: TRBJ1-1
abundance: .
CDR3nt: TGTGCCAGTAGTATATGGGCAGGGGTGGACACTGAAGCTTTCTTT
CDR3aa: CASSIWAGVDTEAFF

d_gene: .
v_gene: TRBV15
j_gene: TRBJ1-1
abundance: .
CDR3nt: TGTGCCACCAGCGGGAGTCCCAACACTGAAGCTTTCTTT
CDR3aa: CATSGSPNTEAFF

d_gene: .
v_gene: TRBV7-2
j_gene: TRBJ2-1
abundance: .
CDR3nt: TGTGCCAGCAGCTTAGCCGGGTACTTGACCAATGAGCAGTTCTTC
CDR3aa: CASSLAGYLTNEQFF

d_gene: TRBD1
v_gene: TRBV5-4
j_gene: TRBJ1-4
abundance: .
CDR3nt: TGTGCCAGCAGCCCGAGGACAGGCGATAATGAAAAACTGTTTTTT
CDR3aa: CASSPRTGDNEKLFF

d_gene: TRBD1
v_gene: TRBV5-4
j_gene: TRBJ2-7
abundance: .
CDR3nt: TGTGCCAGCAGTCCCGGGACAGGGGTTCTACGGCAGTACTTC
CDR3aa: CASSPGTGVLRQYF

d_gene: TRBD1
v_gene: TRBV9
j_gene: TRBJ2-3
abundance: .
CDR3nt: TGTGCCAGCAGCGTAGGGGTGACAGGGGATTCAGATACGCAGTATTTT
CDR3aa: CASSVGVTGDSDTQYF

d_gene: TRBD1
v_gene: TRBV4-1
j_gene: TRBJ2-1
abundance: .
CDR3nt: TGCGCCAGCAGCCAATTAGGGGACAGAGCCAATGAGCAGTTCTTC
CDR3aa: CASSQLGDRANEQFF

d_gene: .
v_gene: TRBV5-6
j_gene: TRBJ1-2
abundance: .
CDR3nt: TGTGCCAGCAGCTTGGAGGGAGTTAGGGTTGATGGCTACACCTTC
CDR3aa: CASSLEGVRVDGYTF

d_gene: TRBD2
v_gene: TRBV15
j_gene: TRBJ2-1
abundance: .
CDR3nt: TGTGCCACCAGCAGAGTAGCGGGAGGGCCCTACAATGAGCAGTTCTTC
CDR3aa: CATSRVAGGPYNEQFF

d_gene: .
v_gene: TRBV27
j_gene: TRBJ1-1
abundance: .
CDR3nt: TGTGCCAGCAGGCCTCAGGGAGGGGCCCACATGAACACTGAAGCTTTCTTT
CDR3aa: CASRPQGGAHMNTEAFF

d_gene: .
v_gene: TRBV10-1
j_gene: TRBJ1-6
abundance: .
CDR3nt: TGCGCCAGCAGGGATCGACAGCCCGGTTCATTATTTTGTAATTCACCCCTCCACTTT
CDR3aa: CASRDRQPGSLFCNSPLHF

d_gene: TRBD1
v_gene: TRBV2
j_gene: TRBJ1-2
abundance: .
CDR3nt: TGTGCCAGCAGTGAAGCACAGGGGCTTAGGTACACCTTC
CDR3aa: CASSEAQGLRYTF

d_gene: .
v_gene: TRBV11-2
j_gene: TRBJ2-3
abundance: .
CDR3nt: TGTGCCAGCAGCTTAGTTGAGGTTCACACAGATACGCAGTATTTT
CDR3aa: CASSLVEVHTDTQYF

d_gene: TRBD1
v_gene: TRBV6-1
j_gene: TRBJ2-7
abundance: .
CDR3nt: TGTGCCAGCAGTGAAGCGCTTCGGGGACAGGGGAGGCGGACCTACGAGCAGTACTTC
CDR3aa: CASSEALRGQGRRTYEQYF

d_gene: .
v_gene: TRBV10-3
j_gene: TRBJ1-1
abundance: .
CDR3nt: TGTGCCATCAGTGCGGGGGGGATCCCTGAAGCTTTCTTT
CDR3aa: CAISAGGIPEAFF

d_gene: .
v_gene: TRBV9
j_gene: TRBJ2-3
abundance: .
CDR3nt: TGTGCCAGCAGCGTAGTAGGGGCAGGGTCAGATACGCAGTATTTT
CDR3aa: CASSVVGAGSDTQYF

d_gene: .
v_gene: TRBV19
j_gene: TRBJ2-1
abundance: .
CDR3nt: TGTGCCAGTAGTATAAGGACGGGGATCCAGGGGTGGTTCTTC
CDR3aa: CASSIRTGIQGWFF

d_gene: TRBD1
v_gene: TRBV11-2
j_gene: TRBJ1-2
abundance: .
CDR3nt: TGTGCCAGCAGCGCCGGGACAGGGGTTGGCTACACCTTC
CDR3aa: CASSAGTGVGYTF

d_gene: .
v_gene: TRBV12-5
j_gene: TRBJ1-1
abundance: .
CDR3nt: TGTGCTAGTGGTTTGGTTGGCCTGAACACTGAAGCTTTCTTT
CDR3aa: CASGLVGLNTEAFF

d_gene: TRBD1
v_gene: TRBV5-4
j_gene: TRBJ2-3
abundance: few
CDR3nt: TGTGCCAGCAGCTTGGGACTTATGACAGGGGGCGCCGGCACAGATACGCAGTATTTT
CDR3aa: CASSLGLMTGGAGTDTQYF